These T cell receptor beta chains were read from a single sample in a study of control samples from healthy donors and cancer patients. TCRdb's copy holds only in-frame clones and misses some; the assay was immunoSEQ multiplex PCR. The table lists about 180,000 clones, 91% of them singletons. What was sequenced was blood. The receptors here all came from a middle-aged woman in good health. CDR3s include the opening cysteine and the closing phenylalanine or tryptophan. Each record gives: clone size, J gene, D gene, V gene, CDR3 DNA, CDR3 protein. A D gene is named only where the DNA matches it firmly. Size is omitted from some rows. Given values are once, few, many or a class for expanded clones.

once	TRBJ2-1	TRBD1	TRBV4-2	TGTGCCAGCAGCCAGAGGGACAGGGGATACAATGAGCAGTTCTTC	CASSQRDRGYNEQFF
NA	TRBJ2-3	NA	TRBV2	TGTGCCAGCCACGGGGCGAGCACAGATACGCAGTATTTT	CASHGASTDTQYF
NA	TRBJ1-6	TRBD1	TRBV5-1	TGCGCCAGCAGCATACCACAGGGGACGAATTCACCCCTCCACTTT	CASSIPQGTNSPLHF
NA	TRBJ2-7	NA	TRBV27	TGTGCCAGCAGTCCGGGGACCGAGACCTACGAGCAGTACTTC	CASSPGTETYEQYF
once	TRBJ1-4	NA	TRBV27	TGTGCCAGCAGTTCCGGGCCGGCTAATGAAAAACTGTTTTTT	CASSSGPANEKLFF
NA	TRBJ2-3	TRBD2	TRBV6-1	TGTGCCAGCAGTGATGGCCTAGCGGGGGGGCCCACAGATACGCAGTATTTT	CASSDGLAGGPTDTQYF
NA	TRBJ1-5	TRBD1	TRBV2	TGTGCCAGCAGTACTACAGGGGTCTTTAGCAATCAGCCCCAGCATTTT	CASSTTGVFSNQPQHF
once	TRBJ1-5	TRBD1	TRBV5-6	TGTGCCAGCAGCTTGGGGACAGGGGACCAGCCCCAGCATTTT	CASSLGTGDQPQHF
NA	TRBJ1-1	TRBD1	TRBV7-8	TGTGCCAGCAGCTTAGAAGGACAGGCTGCTGAAGCTTTCTTT	CASSLEGQAAEAFF
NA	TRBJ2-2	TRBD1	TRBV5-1	TGCGCCAGCAGCTGGACAGGGAACACCGGGGAGCTGTTTTTT	CASSWTGNTGELFF
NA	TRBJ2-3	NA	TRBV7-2	TGTGCCAGCAGCCGCGTACGCGCCCCGAGCACAGATACGCAGTATTTT	CASSRVRAPSTDTQYF
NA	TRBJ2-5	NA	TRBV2	TGTGCCAGCAGTTCTGAGGGCTCTGAGACCCAGTACTTC	CASSSEGSETQYF
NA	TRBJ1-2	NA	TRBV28	TGTGCCAGCAGTTTAAGGACAGTTTATGGCTACACCTTC	CASSLRTVYGYTF
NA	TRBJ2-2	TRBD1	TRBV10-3	TGTGCCATCACCAGCAGAGGAGACAGGGAAAAATCGAACACCGGGGAGCTGTTTTTT	CAITSRGDREKSNTGELFF
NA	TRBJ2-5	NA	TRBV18	TGTGCCAGCTCACCCGAGTCGGAGACCCAGTACTTC	CASSPESETQYF
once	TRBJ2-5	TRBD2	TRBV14	TGTGCCAGCAGCCAACCCCAGCGGGGGTGGCAAGAGACCCAGTACTTC	CASSQPQRGWQETQYF
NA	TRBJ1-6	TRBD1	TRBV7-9	TGTGCCAGCAGCTCTAGACAGGGCTCTAATTCACCCCTCCACTTT	CASSSRQGSNSPLHF
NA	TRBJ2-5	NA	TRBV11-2	TGTGCCAGCAGCTTAGGGGTTCAAGTGGCCCAGTACTTC	CASSLGVQVAQYF
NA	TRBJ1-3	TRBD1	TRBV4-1	TGCGCCAGCAGCCACCCGGGACAGATCTCTGGAAACACCATATATTTT	CASSHPGQISGNTIYF
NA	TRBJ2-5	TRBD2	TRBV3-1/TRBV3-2	TGTGCCAGCAGCCACGAAATAGCGGGGGTAGAGACCCAGTACTTC	CASSHEIAGVETQYF
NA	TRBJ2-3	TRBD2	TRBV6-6	TGTGCCTCGGCGGGAGAACCGAGCACAGATACGCAGTATTTT	CASAGEPSTDTQYF
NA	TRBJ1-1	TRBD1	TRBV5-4	TGTGCCAGCAGCTTAGACAGGGGGAACACTGAAGCTTTCTTT	CASSLDRGNTEAFF
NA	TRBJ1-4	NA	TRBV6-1	TGTGCCAGCAGTGAGTCGATCGGGCAGGGAAATGAAAAACTGTTTTTT	CASSESIGQGNEKLFF
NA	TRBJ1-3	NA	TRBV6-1	TGTGCCAGCAGTGAAGGCTGGGGGCTAGGAAACACCATATATTTT	CASSEGWGLGNTIYF
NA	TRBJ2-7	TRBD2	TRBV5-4	TGTGCCAGCAGCCCCAGACAGACTAGCGGGGGGCAATACGAGCAGTACTTC	CASSPRQTSGGQYEQYF
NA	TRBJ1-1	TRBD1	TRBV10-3	TGTGCCATCAGGGAGGACAGGGAATTGAACACTGAAGCTTTCTTT	CAIREDRELNTEAFF
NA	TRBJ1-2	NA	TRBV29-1	TGCAGCGTTGGGGCGGAGATACTTTCGAACTATGGCTACACCTTC	CSVGAEILSNYGYTF
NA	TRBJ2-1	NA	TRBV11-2	TGTGCCAGCAGCCGACTCGGGGGTCCAAGCAGAGAGCAGTTCTTC	CASSRLGGPSREQFF
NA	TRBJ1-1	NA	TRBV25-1	TGTGCCAGCAGTGAATACGGGGCGGGTGAAGCTTTCTTT	CASSEYGAGEAFF
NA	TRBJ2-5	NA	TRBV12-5	TGTGCTAGTGCTCACCCACTCATTCCGGAGACCCAGTACTTC	CASAHPLIPETQYF
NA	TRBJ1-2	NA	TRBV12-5	TGTGCTAGTGCCATGACAGAGAACTATGGCTACACCTTC	CASAMTENYGYTF
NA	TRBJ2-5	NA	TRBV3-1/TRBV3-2	TGTGCCAGCCGGTTGACAGCACAAGAGACCCAGTACTTC	CASRLTAQETQYF
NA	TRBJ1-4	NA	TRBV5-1	TGCGCCAGCACCCTCACAGGTGGGGGTGAAAAACTGTTTTTT	CASTLTGGGEKLFF
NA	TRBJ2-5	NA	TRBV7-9	TGTGCCAGCAGCCCCCCCGGAGGGGGAGAGACCCAGTACTTC	CASSPPGGGETQYF
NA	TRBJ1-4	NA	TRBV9	TGTGCCAGCAGCGTCGGACGGAGCCGAAATGAAAAACTGTTTTTT	CASSVGRSRNEKLFF
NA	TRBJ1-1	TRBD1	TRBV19	TGTGCCAGTAGACCTTATCAGGGGGCGCCGAACACTGAAGCTTTCTTT	CASRPYQGAPNTEAFF
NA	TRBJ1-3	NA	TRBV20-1	TGCAGTGCTAGTTCCGGCCCAGGGCTGAAAGGAAACACCATATATTTT	CSASSGPGLKGNTIYF
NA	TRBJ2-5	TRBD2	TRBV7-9	TGTGCCAGCAGCTCCCCGTGGGGAGGGGAGACCCAGTACTTC	CASSSPWGGETQYF
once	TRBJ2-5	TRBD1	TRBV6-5	TGTGCCAGCAGAAGGACAGGCCAAGAGACCCAGTACTTC	CASRRTGQETQYF
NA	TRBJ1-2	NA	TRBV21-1	TGTGCCAGCAGCAAGGCAGGGGGCCAGGACTATGGCTACACCTTC	CASSKAGGQDYGYTF
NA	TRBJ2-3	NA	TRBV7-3	TGTGCCAGCAGCGTGGCGGGGGCAGCAGATACGCAGTATTTT	CASSVAGAADTQYF
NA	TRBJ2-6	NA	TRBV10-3	TGTGCCATCAGTGACTGGCTAAAATCTGGGGCCAACGTCCTGACTTTC	CAISDWLKSGANVLTF
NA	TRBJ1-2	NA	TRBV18	TGTGCCAGCTCACAAACGGGGACTCCTGTACTCGGCTACACCTTC	CASSQTGTPVLGYTF
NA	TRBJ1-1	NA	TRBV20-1	TGCAGTGCCCGTGACGGGGAAGCTTTCTTT	CSARDGEAFF
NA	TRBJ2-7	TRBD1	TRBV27	TGTGCCAGCGGGCCGGACAGGGGGTTCGAGCAGTACTTC	CASGPDRGFEQYF
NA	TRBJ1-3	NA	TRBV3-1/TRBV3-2	TGTGCCAGCAGCTCTTTTTCCGTCTCTGGAAACACCATATATTTT	CASSSFSVSGNTIYF
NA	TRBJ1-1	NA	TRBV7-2	TGTGCCAGCAGCTTCGGACAAGACACTGAAGCTTTCTTT	CASSFGQDTEAFF
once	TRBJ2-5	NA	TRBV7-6	TGTGCCAGCAGCTTACAAGAGACCCAGTACTTC	CASSLQETQYF
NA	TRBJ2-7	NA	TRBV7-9	TGTGCCAGCAGCCGAACAGGTTCGCGAGAGCAGTACTTC	CASSRTGSREQYF
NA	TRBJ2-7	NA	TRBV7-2	TGTGCCAGCAGATCCAGACAGGAGAGCTCCTACGAGCAGTACTTC	CASRSRQESSYEQYF
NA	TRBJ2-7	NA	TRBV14	TGTGCCAGCAGCCAAGGGATCCGCTCCTACGAGCAGTACTTC	CASSQGIRSYEQYF
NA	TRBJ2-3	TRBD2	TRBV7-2	TGTGCCAGCAGCCCCCAGGCTAGCGGGGTCGCGAATACGCAGTATTTT	CASSPQASGVANTQYF
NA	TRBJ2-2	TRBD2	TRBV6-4	TGTGCCAGCCCTTCTAGCGGGGCCCTCACCGGGGAGCTGTTTTTT	CASPSSGALTGELFF
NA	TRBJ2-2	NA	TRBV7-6	TGTGCCAGCAGCTACATTATGAGGGTTCGGGGGAACAGGGTGGGCACCGGGGAGCTGTTTTTT	CASSYIMRVRGNRVGTGELFF
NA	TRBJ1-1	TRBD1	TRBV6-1	TGTGCCAGCAGTGAAGCGAAGGGACAGGGGGTGAACACTGAAGCTTTCTTT	CASSEAKGQGVNTEAFF